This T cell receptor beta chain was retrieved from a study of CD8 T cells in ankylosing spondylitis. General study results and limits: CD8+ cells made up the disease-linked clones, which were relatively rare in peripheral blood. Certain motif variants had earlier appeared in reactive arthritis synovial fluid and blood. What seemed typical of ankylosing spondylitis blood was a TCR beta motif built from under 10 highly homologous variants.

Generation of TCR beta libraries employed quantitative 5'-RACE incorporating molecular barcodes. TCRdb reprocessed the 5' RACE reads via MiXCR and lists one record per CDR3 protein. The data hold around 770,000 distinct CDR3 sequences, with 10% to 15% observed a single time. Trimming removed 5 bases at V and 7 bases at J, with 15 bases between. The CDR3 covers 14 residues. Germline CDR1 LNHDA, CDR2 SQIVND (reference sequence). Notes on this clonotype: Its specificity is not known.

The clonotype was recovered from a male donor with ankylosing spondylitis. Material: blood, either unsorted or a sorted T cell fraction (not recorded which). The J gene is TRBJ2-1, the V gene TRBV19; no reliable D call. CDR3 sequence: CASSVSTGRNEQFF. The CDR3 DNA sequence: TGTGCCAGTAGTGTCAGCACGGGCCGGAATGAGCAGTTCTTC.